Each of the 17 T cell receptor beta chains below was sequenced from the same sample in a study of T-cell memory formation after mild COVID-19. TCRdb ran MiXCR on the 5' RACE reads and lists one entry per CDR3 protein. The top ten hold around an eighth of the sample, which has 450,000 or so distinct CDR3 sequences, around 27% seen once. The sequenced material came from PBMCs or a T cell subset sorted from them (not recorded which). All receptors come from an adult woman who had mild COVID-19 (a few samples of this study predate the infection). Cell type and time point are not known.

V is TRBV11-2 and J is TRBJ1-1, with D possibly matching TRBD1 (6 bases). Germline CDR1 reads SGHAT; CDR2 reads FQNNGV. This CDR3 is built from 16 residues. Trimming removed 2 bases from V and 4 bases from J, with 17 bases in between. The CDR3 nucleotides are TGTGCCAGCAGCTTATTGTGGGGGGGGGCGAGCACTGAAGCTTTCTTT. Its translation is CASSLLWGGASTEAFF.

The gene calls are TRBV12-3 or TRBV12-4 and TRBJ2-3; 11 nucleotides agree with TRBD2. There are 15 residues in the CDR3. Unmatched junction bases numbered 8, after V lost 6 bases and J lost 6 bases. CDR3 DNA: TGTGCCAGCAGGGGCTTAGCGGGAGGGGGGGATACGCAGTATTTT. It specifies CASRGLAGGGDTQYF.

The CDR3 DNA sequence: TGTGCCAGCAGCTTAGACAGGGGACAGGGCATGGGTGAAGCTTTCTTT. It translates to CASSLDRGQGMGEAFF. This chain connects TRBV7-6 to TRBJ1-1; TRBD1 matches at 9 bases. The length of the CDR3 is 16 residues. The J segment lost 7 bases and the V segment lost 1 base, leaving 10 bases of the junction unmatched. The germline CDR1 and CDR2 sequences are SGHVS and FNYEAQ.

This clonotype has at least ten counts. The chain couples TRBV5-1 to TRBJ2-3; 16 positions match TRBD2. V lost 4 bases, J lost 6 bases, and 5 bases stayed unmatched. In germline, CDR1 is SGHRS, CDR2 YFSETQ. CDR3 length: 16 residues. This chain's CDR3 is CASSQGLAGGEDTQYF. In nucleotides, the CDR3 is TGCGCCAGCAGCCAGGGACTAGCGGGAGGGGAGGATACGCAGTATTTT.

The rearrangement links TRBV7-9 to TRBJ1-5; TRBD1 might be the D (5 bases). Between the trimmed V and J ends, which lost 4 bases and 7 bases, there was a span of 14 bases. CDR1 is SEHNR and CDR2 is FQNEAQ in the germline V gene (reference sequence). The CDR3 is 14 residues long. In DNA form, the CDR3 reads TGTGCCAGCAGCTCCGTGGGGCCGGGCCAGCCCCAGCATTTT. Encoded protein: CASSSVGPGQPQHF.

This clonotype has only one observation. The rearrangement uses TRBV12-3 or TRBV12-4 and TRBJ2-7, with 9 bases aligning to TRBD1. CDR3 length: 15 amino acids. V was pared by 1 base and J by 4 bases, with 5 bases of the junction left unmatched. The CDR3 loop reads CASSLDTGGKYEQYF. The CDR3 DNA is TGTGCCAGCAGTTTAGACACAGGGGGCAAGTACGAGCAGTACTTC.

This clonotype appeared a single time. The rearrangement links TRBV10-3 to TRBJ1-2, with D perhaps TRBD1 (5 bases). Germline lookup yields CDR1 ENHRY and CDR2 SYGVKD. V shed 0 bases and J shed 11 bases, with 16 bases lying between them. The CDR3 sequence is 14 residues long. The CDR3 region is CAISESTAPGRYTF. The DNA for the CDR3 is TGTGCCATCAGTGAGTCGACAGCTCCCGGGAGGTACACCTTC.

This chain uses TRBV6-6 with TRBJ2-5; 8 nucleotides agree with TRBD2. This CDR3 is 14 amino acids long. Germline CDR1 reads MNHNY; CDR2 reads SVGAGI (reference sequence). Germline trimming cut 11 bases from V and 4 bases from J; bases unmatched to any gene: 12. CDR3 sequence reads: CASRGAGGSETQYF. CDR3 coding DNA: TGTGCCTCCCGGGGGGCGGGGGGATCAGAGACCCAGTACTTC.

The chain recombines TRBV4-3 with TRBJ2-1; 8 nucleotides align to TRBD2. Unmatched junction bases numbered 9, after V lost 0 bases and J lost 11 bases. From germline, CDR1 is LGHNA and CDR2 YSLEER. The length of the CDR3 is 15 residues. CDR3 loop: CASSQEPAGVLKQFF. CDR3 nucleotides: TGCGCCAGCAGCCAAGAGCCAGCGGGGGTATTAAAGCAGTTCTTC.

The V call is TRBV19, the J call TRBJ2-2; TRBD1 matches 7 bases. The CDR3 runs to 16 residues. Germline assignment: CDR1 LNHDA and CDR2 SQIVND (reference sequence). Germline trimming cut 3 bases from V and 1 base from J; bases unmatched to any gene: 5. DNA of the CDR3: TGTGCCAGTAGTATTGTGGGACAGAAGAACACCGGGGAGCTGTTTTTT. Encoded protein: CASSIVGQKNTGELFF.

This clonotype was counted only a few times. The rearrangement joins TRBV29-1 to TRBJ1-2, with 12 positions matching TRBD1. The CDR3 sequence is 14 residues long. The germline V gene has CDR1 SQVTM and CDR2 ANQGSEA. Trimming cost V 7 bases and J 4 bases; bases outside gene matches: 7. As DNA, the CDR3 is TGCAGCGCCGTTGGGACAGGGGGCTTCTATGGCTACACCTTC. This translates into CSAVGTGGFYGYTF.

The chain recombines TRBV12-3 or TRBV12-4 with TRBJ2-1; 9 positions match TRBD1. This CDR3 has 15 amino acids. V trimming: 6 bases; J trimming: 1 base; junction bases outside the gene matches: 4. This CDR3 reads CASRADRGSYNEQFF. DNA for the CDR3: TGTGCCAGCAGGGCGGACAGGGGTTCCTACAATGAGCAGTTCTTC.

In this sample, this clonotype turned up a few times. The chain employs TRBV4-2 and TRBJ2-7, with D perhaps TRBD1 or TRBD2 (5 bases each). V gave up 2 bases and J gave up 0 bases, with 20 bases separating them. This CDR3 is 18 amino acids long. CDR1 and CDR2 from the germline V gene are LGHNA and YNFKEQ. DNA for the CDR3: TGTGCCAGCAGCCAACGGGGTTGGACACCGTTCTTCTCCTACGAGCAGTACTTC. Its translation is CASSQRGWTPFFSYEQYF.

As DNA, the CDR3 is TGTGCCAGCAGCTTCGGACTAGCGGGAGTTCAGTGGGCAGATACGCAGTATTTT. Amino acid sequence: CASSFGLAGVQWADTQYF. The rearrangement links TRBV7-9 to TRBJ2-3; 13 nucleotides agree with TRBD2. J gave up 4 bases and V 3 bases, and 10 bases lay outside the gene matches. Germline CDR1 reads SEHNR; CDR2 reads FQNEAQ (reference sequence). The CDR3 covers 18 residues.

The chain uses TRBV24-1 and TRBJ2-1; D is possibly TRBD2 (7 bases). The CDR3 runs to 17 residues. Trimming pared 0 bases from V and 10 bases from J, leaving 21 bases between. Germline lookup yields CDR1 KGHDR and CDR2 SFDVKD. The CDR3 DNA reads TGTGCCACCAGTGATTTGCGCCCAGCGGGACATGGAGGCGAGCAGTTCTTC. It encodes CATSDLRPAGHGGEQFF.

The chain employs TRBV20-1 and TRBJ1-2; TRBD1 matches 11 bases. V lost 5 bases to trimming and J lost 8 bases; unmatched junction nucleotides: 19. The CDR3 extends over 17 amino acids. From germline, CDR1 is DFQATT and CDR2 SNEGSKA (reference sequence). The CDR3 nucleotides read TGCAGTGCTCGCCACCCGGGACAGGGGGTTGAGTCGTGGGGCTACACCTTC. Translating it yields CSARHPGQGVESWGYTF.

A few counts support this clonotype. The genes are TRBV5-1 and TRBJ2-5; D tentatively fits TRBD1 or TRBD2 (5 bases each). The CDR3 length is 13 residues. Looked up from germline, CDR1 is SGHRS and CDR2 is YFSETQ. Trimming removed 7 bases from V and 5 bases from J, with 15 bases in between. The CDR3 region is CASWGEGRETQYF. The CDR3 region has the DNA TGCGCCAGCTGGGGCGAGGGTCGGGAGACCCAGTACTTC.